This TCR beta chain is from a study of shared T cell receptors in the human thymus (dated by TCRdb to about 2021). For context, the study as a whole: The study examined how self-reactive, shared T-cell receptor alpha chains are generated in the human thymus.

Concerning this clone: Its antigen target is currently unknown. No base quality values were provided; no much bigger clone lies one nucleotide off.

V loses 0 bases of germline sequence and J loses 8 bases, and the interval between the two ends is 12 bases. The CDR3, from cysteine to phenylalanine, totals 14 residues. Only CDR3 DNA is held: 42 bases, read in frame from base 1. CDR1 and CDR2 (LGHNA, YSLEER) derive from the germline V gene. Libraries came from the immunoSEQ multiplex PCR assay. TCRdb took over this immuneACCESS table, retaining in-frame rearrangements with V and J assigned. Such tables are incomplete; in checked studies, under half of the missing clones stem from an unresolved V gene, and the remainder is unexplained. Here the sample has hundreds of thousands of clones; around 87% occur a single time. The ten biggest clones cover just under 0.0095% of the sample. The same sample was also used in a study of human thymus T cells. The second paper further reports: The donors were immunologically healthy infants in Finland who had open corrective cardiac surgery for congenital heart defects. Thymus tissue was obtained as surgical resects removed during corrective cardiac surgery. V and J gene segment usage appeared biased in both thymic and peripheral blood repertoires. The related research found that thymic TCR repertoires overlapped highly between unrelated individuals. The study characterized TCR alpha and beta repertoires from about 8 infant thymus samples and a few related peripheral blood samples. The cohort included six male and a couple of female infants, with donor ages spanning 7 to 244 days. Thymocytes were mechanically released from the tissue and were stored as pellets of about 10-30 million cells at -70 degrees C. A QIAsymphony instrument was used to extract genomic DNA from the frozen cell pellets. The immunoSEQ multiplex PCR assay was used to amplify the TCRB and TCRAD loci from a standardized quantity of quality-controlled genomic DNA. The amplicons spanned the V(D)J region and were long enough to cover the CDR3 and allow V and J genes to be identified. Through the commercial immunoSEQ service, the amplicons were sequenced on an Illumina platform. Corrections for primer bias and sequencing errors followed previously described methods, while TCRAD and TCRB definitions were based on the IMGT database. Repertoires were analysed with immunoSEQ Analyzer 3.0 and VDJTools, covering basic statistics, V/J segment usage, diversity estimates, rarefaction and pairwise overlap. Diversity was estimated with Chao1, ChaoE, Efron-Thisted, Shannon and inverse Simpson indices, and also on datasets down-sampled to the smallest sample. For repertoire overlap, CDR3 nucleotide sequence, V gene and J gene had to match strictly, and clustering was done by Jaccard-based multidimensional scaling. On average, approximately 860,000 unique TCRB clonotypes were obtained from thymus samples, compared with approximately 82,000 from blood samples.

The sequenced sample consisted of thymocytes. This receptor chain uses TRBV4-3 and TRBJ2-3, with the D gene too uncertain to name. The TCR sequence derives from a boy under two years old with a congenital heart defect. Donor details come from another sample of the same person, matched by shared clones. The CDR3 region: CASSQDLARVTQYF. In nucleotides, the sequence is TGCGCCAGCAGCCAAGATCTGGCCCGGGTTACGCAGTATTTT.